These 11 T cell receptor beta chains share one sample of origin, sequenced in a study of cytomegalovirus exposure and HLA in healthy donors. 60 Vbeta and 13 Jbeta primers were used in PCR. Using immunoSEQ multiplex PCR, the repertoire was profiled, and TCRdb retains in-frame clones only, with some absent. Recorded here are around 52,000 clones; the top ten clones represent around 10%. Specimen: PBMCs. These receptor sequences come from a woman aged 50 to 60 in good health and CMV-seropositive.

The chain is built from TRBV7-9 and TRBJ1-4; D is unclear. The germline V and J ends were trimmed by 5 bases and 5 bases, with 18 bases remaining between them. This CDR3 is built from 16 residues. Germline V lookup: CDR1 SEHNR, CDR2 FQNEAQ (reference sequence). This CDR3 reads CASSPTPVRENEKLFF. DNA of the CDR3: TGTGCCAGCAGCCCCACGCCGGTCCGGGAAAATGAAAAACTGTTTTTT.

DNA for the CDR3: TGTGCCAGCAGTCCCGGGACAGGGGGCAGGTACACAGATACGCAGTATTTT. This encodes CASSPGTGGRYTDTQYF. The rearrangement links TRBV27 to TRBJ2-3, with 12 bases aligning to TRBD1. Looked up from germline, CDR1 is MNHEY and CDR2 is SMNVEV (reference sequence). The CDR3 consists of 17 residues. V was clipped by 5 bases and J by 2 bases; unmatched bases: 8.

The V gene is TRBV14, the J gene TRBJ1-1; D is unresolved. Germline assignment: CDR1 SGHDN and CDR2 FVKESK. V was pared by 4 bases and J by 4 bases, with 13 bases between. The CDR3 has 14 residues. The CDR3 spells CASSPLRGSTEAFF. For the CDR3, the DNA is TGTGCCAGCAGCCCTCTAAGAGGGAGCACTGAAGCTTTCTTT.

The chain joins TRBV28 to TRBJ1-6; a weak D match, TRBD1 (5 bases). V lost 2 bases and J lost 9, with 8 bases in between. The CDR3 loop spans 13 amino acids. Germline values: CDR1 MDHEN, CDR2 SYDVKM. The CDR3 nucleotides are TGTGCCAGCAGTTTAGGGGCAGCTTCACCCCTCCACTTT. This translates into CASSLGAASPLHF. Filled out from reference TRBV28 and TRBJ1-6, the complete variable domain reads DVKVTQSSRYLVKRTGEKVFLECVQDMDHENMFWYRQDPGLGLRLIYFSYDVKMKEKGDIPEGYSVSREKKERFSLILESASTNQTSMYLCASSLGAASPLHFGNGTRLTVT.

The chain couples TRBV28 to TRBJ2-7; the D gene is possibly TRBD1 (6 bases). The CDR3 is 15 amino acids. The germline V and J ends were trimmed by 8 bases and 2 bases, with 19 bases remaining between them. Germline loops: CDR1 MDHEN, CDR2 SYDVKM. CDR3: CASYGVSRGAYEQYF. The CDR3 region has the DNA TGTGCCAGCTACGGCGTTTCCAGGGGAGCCTACGAGCAGTACTTC.

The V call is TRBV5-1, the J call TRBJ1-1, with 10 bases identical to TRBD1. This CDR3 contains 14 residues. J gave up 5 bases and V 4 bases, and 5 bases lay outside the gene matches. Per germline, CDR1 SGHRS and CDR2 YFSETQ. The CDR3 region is CASSDGQGDTEAFF. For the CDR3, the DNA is TGCGCCAGCAGCGACGGACAGGGGGATACTGAAGCTTTCTTT.

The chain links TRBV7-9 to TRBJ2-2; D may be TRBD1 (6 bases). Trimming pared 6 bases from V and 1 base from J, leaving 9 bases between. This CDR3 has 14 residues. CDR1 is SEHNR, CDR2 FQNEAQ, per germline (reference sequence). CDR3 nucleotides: TGTGCCAGCAGTCCACAGGGGAACACCGGGGAGCTGTTTTTT. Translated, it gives CASSPQGNTGELFF.

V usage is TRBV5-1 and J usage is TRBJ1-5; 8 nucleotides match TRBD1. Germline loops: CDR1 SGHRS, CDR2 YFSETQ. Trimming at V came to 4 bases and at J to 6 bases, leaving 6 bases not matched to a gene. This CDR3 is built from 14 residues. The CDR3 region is CASSSGTGGQPQHF. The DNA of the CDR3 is TGCGCCAGCAGCAGCGGGACAGGCGGTCAGCCCCAGCATTTT.

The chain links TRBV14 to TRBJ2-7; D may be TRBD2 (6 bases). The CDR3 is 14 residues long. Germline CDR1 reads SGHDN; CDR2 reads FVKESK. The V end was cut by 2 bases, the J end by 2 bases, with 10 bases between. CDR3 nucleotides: TGTGCCAGCAGCCAAAGGTGGGGGGCCTACGAGCAGTACTTC. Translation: CASSQRWGAYEQYF.

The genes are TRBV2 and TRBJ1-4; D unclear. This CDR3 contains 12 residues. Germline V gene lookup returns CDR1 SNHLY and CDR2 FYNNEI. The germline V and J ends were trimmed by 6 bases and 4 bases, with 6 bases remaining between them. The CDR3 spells CASRTDNEKLFF. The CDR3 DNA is TGTGCCAGCAGAACAGATAATGAAAAACTGTTTTTT.

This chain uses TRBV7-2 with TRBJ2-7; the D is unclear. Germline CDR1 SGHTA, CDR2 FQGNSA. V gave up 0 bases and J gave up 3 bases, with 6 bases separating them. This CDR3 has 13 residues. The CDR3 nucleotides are TGTGCCAGCAGCTTAGCGACAAGCTACGAGCAGTACTTC. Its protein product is CASSLATSYEQYF.